A single sample gave rise to the 16 T cell receptor beta chains below, sequenced in a study of CD8 T cells in ankylosing spondylitis. MiXCR, applied by TCRdb to the 5' RACE reads, yields one record per CDR3 protein. The sample shows approximately 150,000 distinct CDR3 sequences, under 55% of them seen only once. Sequencing input: synovial fluid, either unsorted or a sorted T cell fraction (not recorded which). Source of these receptors: a male donor with ankylosing spondylitis.

This clonotype has just a few counts. V gene TRBV24-1 combines with J gene TRBJ2-7, with D possibly matching TRBD2 (6 bases). V was shortened by 3 bases and J by 6 bases, with 14 bases between the two germline ends. The CDR3 totals 14 residues. The V gene's germline CDR1 is KGHDR and CDR2 SFDVKD. The CDR3 DNA reads TGTGCCACCAGTGATGCACACGCGGGGAGCGAGCAGTACTTC. Its protein product is CATSDAHAGSEQYF.

V is TRBV28 and J is TRBJ2-2; D gene uncertain. Germline V CDR1 and CDR2: MDHEN, SYDVKM. Between the trimmed V and J ends, which lost 0 bases and 0 bases, there was a span of 11 bases. This CDR3 region has 17 residues. The CDR3 loop is CASSLCMAGANTGELFF. CDR3 DNA sequence: TGTGCCAGCAGTTTATGCATGGCAGGCGCGAACACCGGGGAGCTGTTTTTT.

In its sample, this clonotype was seen many times. The chain is built from TRBV28 and TRBJ1-2, with 7 bases identical to TRBD1. The CDR3 is 14 amino acids. In germline, CDR1 is MDHEN, CDR2 SYDVKM. Trimming took 6 bases from V and 5 from J; bases not matched to a gene: 9. The CDR3 sequence: CASRLDRVFYGYTF. The CDR3 nucleotides are TGTGCCAGCAGACTTGACAGGGTATTTTATGGCTACACCTTC.

The chain links TRBV15 to TRBJ2-1; D unclear. The CDR3 runs to 12 residues. From germline, CDR1 is LNHNV and CDR2 YYDKDF (reference sequence). V was shortened by 2 bases and J by 6 bases, with 5 bases between the two germline ends. CDR3 in DNA: TGTGCCACCAGCAGAAAGATCAATGAGCAGTTCTTC. It is translated as CATSRKINEQFF.

The sample holds a few counts of this clonotype. V is TRBV3-1 and J is TRBJ2-1; 13 bases agree with TRBD2. Germline loops: CDR1 LGHDT, CDR2 YNNKEL (reference sequence). This CDR3 has 19 amino acids. The V and J ends lost 0 bases and 2 bases, in that order; junction bases with no gene match: 7. For the CDR3, the DNA is TGTGCCAGCAGCCAAGATTACGAGGGACTAGCGGGGACCTACAATGAGCAGTTCTTC. Translating it yields CASSQDYEGLAGTYNEQFF.

The V and J genes are TRBV6-1 and TRBJ2-1, with TRBD2 as a possible D gene (6 bases). Germline values: CDR1 MNHNS, CDR2 SASEGT. The CDR3 consists of 15 residues. The germline V and J ends were trimmed by 1 base and 4 bases, with 11 bases remaining between them. The CDR3 loop is CASSEDSSGYNEQFF. DNA for the CDR3: TGTGCCAGCAGTGAAGATAGCAGCGGGTACAATGAGCAGTTCTTC.

This clonotype was detected many times. The genes are TRBV19 and TRBJ2-1; D not certain. The CDR3 sequence is 14 residues long. The V end lost 1 base, the J end lost 1 base, and 5 bases lay between the germline ends. From germline, CDR1 is LNHDA and CDR2 SQIVND (reference sequence). DNA for the CDR3: TGTGCCAGTAGTATAGGGACGTCCTACAATGAGCAGTTCTTC. Translation: CASSIGTSYNEQFF.

The chain joins TRBV10-3 to TRBJ2-7; D is possibly TRBD1 or TRBD2 (6 bases each). Germline V lookup: CDR1 ENHRY, CDR2 SYGVKD. The CDR3 covers 14 residues. The V and J ends lost 5 bases and 6 bases respectively, with 17 bases between them. CDR3 sequence (DNA): TGTGCCATCAGTTGGGTCCGGGGGCGCGGCGAGCAGTACTTC. It encodes CAISWVRGRGEQYF.

This clonotype has only a few counts. The genes are TRBV20-1 and TRBJ2-7; D gene unclear. V lost 1 base, J lost 0 bases, and 7 bases lay in between. The length of the CDR3 is 13 residues. CDR1 and CDR2 (germline): DFQATT, SNEGSKA (reference sequence). DNA for the CDR3: TGCAGTGCTAGAGGTCACAACTCCTACGAGCAGTACTTC. This sequence encodes CSARGHNSYEQYF.

V and J are TRBV7-8 and TRBJ1-1; D ambiguous. CDR1 is SGHVS, CDR2 FQNEAQ, per germline. The CDR3 spans 15 residues. V lost 5 bases to trimming and J lost 1 base, with 14 bases between them. Here the CDR3 DNA reads TGTGCCAGCAGCCCCACCTGGGTTGCGAACACTGAAGCTTTCTTT. Its translation: CASSPTWVANTEAFF.

This clonotype showed up just once. This chain uses TRBV20-1 with TRBJ2-4; possibly TRBD1 for D (6 bases). This CDR3 is 18 amino acids long. With 0 bases removed from V and 4 bases from J, the gap between germline ends came to 22 bases. Germline V lookup: CDR1 DFQATT, CDR2 SNEGSKA (reference sequence). The CDR3 DNA reads as TGCAGTGCTAGAGATCATATTCAGGGGAGTTATACTAAAAACATTCAGTACTTC. Its protein is CSARDHIQGSYTKNIQYF.

The V and J genes are TRBV11-2 and TRBJ2-3; no definite D call. CDR3 length: 19 residues. Germline V gene data show CDR1 as SGHAT and CDR2 as FQNNGV. V was cut by 3 bases and J by 0 bases, with 22 bases left in between. CDR3 sequence reads: CASSFRTLDPSFSTDTQYF. In nucleotides, the CDR3 is TGTGCCAGCAGCTTCAGGACCCTAGACCCCTCATTTAGCACAGATACGCAGTATTTT. Together with reference TRBV11-2 and TRBJ2-3, the CDR3 gives the full variable domain: EAGVAQSPRYKIIEKRQSVAFWCNPISGHATLYWYQQILGQGPKLLIQFQNNGVVDDSQLPKDRFSAERLKGVDSTLKIQPAKLEDSAVYLCASSFRTLDPSFSTDTQYFGPGTRLTVL.

This clonotype was seen only once. This chain uses TRBV3-1 with TRBJ2-5; 7 nucleotides match TRBD2. Unmatched junction bases numbered 11, after V lost 4 bases and J lost 0 bases. The CDR3 spans 17 residues. Germline assignment: CDR1 LGHDT and CDR2 YNNKEL (reference sequence). The CDR3 sequence: CASSPRGGSVHQETQYF. The CDR3 DNA reads as TGTGCCAGCAGCCCGAGGGGAGGGTCGGTACACCAAGAGACCCAGTACTTC.

V and J are TRBV15 and TRBJ2-7; 9 bases align to TRBD1. This CDR3 has 15 amino acids. Germline V gives CDR1 LNHNV, CDR2 YYDKDF (reference sequence). V gave up 4 bases and J gave up 2 bases; unmatched junction bases: 6. The CDR3 region has the DNA TGTGCCACCAGCACCCCGAACAGGGGGCCCTACGAGCAGTACTTC. This gives the protein CATSTPNRGPYEQYF.

This clonotype has more than one count but fewer than ten. V is TRBV7-9 and J is TRBJ1-4, with D unclear. The ends were cut back, 3 bases at V and 1 base at J, with 6 bases in the middle. Germline lookup yields CDR1 SEHNR and CDR2 FQNEAQ (reference sequence). This CDR3 region has 14 residues. The DNA for the CDR3 is TGTGCCAGCAGCTTCGGAGGAACTAATGAAAAACTGTTTTTT. Its protein is CASSFGGTNEKLFF.

This chain joins TRBV10-2 and TRBJ2-7, with unresolved D. CDR1 and CDR2 from the germline V gene are WSHSY and SAAADI. CDR3 length equals 14 residues. Trimming shortened V by 8 bases and J by 1 base, and 15 bases separated the two germline ends. The CDR3 loop reads CASSIGPASYEQYF. The CDR3 region has the DNA TGCGCCAGCTCGATAGGACCGGCTTCCTACGAGCAGTACTTC.